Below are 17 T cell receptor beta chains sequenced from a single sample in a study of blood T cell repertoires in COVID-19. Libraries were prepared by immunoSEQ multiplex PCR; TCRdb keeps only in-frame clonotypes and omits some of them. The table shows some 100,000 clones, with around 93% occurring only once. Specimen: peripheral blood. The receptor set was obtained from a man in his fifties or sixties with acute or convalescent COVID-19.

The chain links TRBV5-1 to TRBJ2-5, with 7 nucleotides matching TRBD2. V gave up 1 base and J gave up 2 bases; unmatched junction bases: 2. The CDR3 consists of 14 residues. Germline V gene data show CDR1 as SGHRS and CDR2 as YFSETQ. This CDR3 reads CASSLSSGQETQYF. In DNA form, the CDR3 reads TGCGCCAGCAGCTTGTCTAGCGGACAAGAGACCCAGTACTTC. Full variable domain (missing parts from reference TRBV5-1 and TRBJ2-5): KAGVTQTPRYLIKTRGQQVTLSCSPISGHRSVSWYQQTPGQGLQFLFEYFSETQRNKGNFPGRFSGRQFSNSRSEMNVSTLELGDSALYLCASSLSSGQETQYFGPGTRLLVL.

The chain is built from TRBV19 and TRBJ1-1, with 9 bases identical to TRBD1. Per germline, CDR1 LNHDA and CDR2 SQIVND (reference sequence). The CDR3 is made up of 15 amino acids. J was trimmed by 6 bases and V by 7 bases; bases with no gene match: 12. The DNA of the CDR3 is TGTGCCAGTACCCTCACAGGGGGCGCGTTGTCTGAAGCTTTCTTT. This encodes CASTLTGGALSEAFF.

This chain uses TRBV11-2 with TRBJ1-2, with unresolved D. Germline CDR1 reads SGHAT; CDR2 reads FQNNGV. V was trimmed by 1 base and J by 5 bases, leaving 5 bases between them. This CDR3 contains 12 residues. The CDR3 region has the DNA TGTGCCAGCAGCTTAGCGGGGTATGGCTACACCTTC. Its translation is CASSLAGYGYTF.

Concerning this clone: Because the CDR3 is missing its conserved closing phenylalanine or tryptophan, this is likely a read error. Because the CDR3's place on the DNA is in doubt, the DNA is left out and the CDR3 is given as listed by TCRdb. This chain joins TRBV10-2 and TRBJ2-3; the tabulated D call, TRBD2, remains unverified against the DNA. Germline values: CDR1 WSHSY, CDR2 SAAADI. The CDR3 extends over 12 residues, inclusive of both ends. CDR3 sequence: CASSEGLAGVNL.

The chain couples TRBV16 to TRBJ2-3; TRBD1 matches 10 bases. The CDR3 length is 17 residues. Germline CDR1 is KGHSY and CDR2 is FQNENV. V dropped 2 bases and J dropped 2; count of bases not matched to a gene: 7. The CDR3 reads CASSQPGTGDLTDTQYF. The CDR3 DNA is TGTGCCAGCAGCCAACCGGGGACAGGGGACCTCACAGATACGCAGTATTTT.

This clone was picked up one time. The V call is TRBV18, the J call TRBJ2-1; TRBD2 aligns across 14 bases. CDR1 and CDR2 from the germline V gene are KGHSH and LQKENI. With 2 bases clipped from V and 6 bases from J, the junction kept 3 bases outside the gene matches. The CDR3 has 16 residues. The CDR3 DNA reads TGTGCCAGCTCACCAAATGGACTAGCGGGGGGCAATGAGCAGTTCTTC. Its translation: CASSPNGLAGGNEQFF.

The CDR3 nucleotides read TGTGCCAGGGGCGAGGCGGACAGAGCTGTCTTTTTT. It translates to CARGEADRAVFF. This sequence joins TRBV21-1 and TRBJ2-2; the table's D call TRBD1 went unverified against the DNA. TRBV21-1 corresponds to a pseudogene. This CDR3 comprises 12 residues.

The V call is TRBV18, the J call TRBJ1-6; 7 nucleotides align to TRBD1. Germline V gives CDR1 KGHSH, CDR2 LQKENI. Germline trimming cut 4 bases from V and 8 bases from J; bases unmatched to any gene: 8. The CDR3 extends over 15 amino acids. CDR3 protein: CASSHDRATHSPLHF. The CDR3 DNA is TGTGCCAGCTCACACGACAGGGCTACTCATTCACCCCTCCACTTT.

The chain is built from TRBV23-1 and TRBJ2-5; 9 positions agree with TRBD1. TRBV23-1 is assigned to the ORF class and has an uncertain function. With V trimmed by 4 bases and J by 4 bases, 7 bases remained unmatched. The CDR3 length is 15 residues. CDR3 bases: TGCGCCAGCAGTCTCCGCCGGGACAGGGCAGAGACCCAGTACTTC. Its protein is CASSLRRDRAETQYF.

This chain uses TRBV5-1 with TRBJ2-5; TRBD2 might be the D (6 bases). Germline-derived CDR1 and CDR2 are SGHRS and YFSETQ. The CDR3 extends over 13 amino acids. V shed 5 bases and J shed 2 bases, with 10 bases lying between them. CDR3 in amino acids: CASRVGTQETQYF. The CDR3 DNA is TGCGCCAGCAGGGTCGGGACTCAAGAGACCCAGTACTTC.

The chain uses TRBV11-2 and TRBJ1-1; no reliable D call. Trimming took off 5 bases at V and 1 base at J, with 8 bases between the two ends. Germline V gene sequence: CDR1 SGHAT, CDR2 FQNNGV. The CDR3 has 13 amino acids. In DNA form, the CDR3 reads TGTGCCAGCAGCCCGCAACAGAACACTGAAGCTTTCTTT. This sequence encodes CASSPQQNTEAFF.

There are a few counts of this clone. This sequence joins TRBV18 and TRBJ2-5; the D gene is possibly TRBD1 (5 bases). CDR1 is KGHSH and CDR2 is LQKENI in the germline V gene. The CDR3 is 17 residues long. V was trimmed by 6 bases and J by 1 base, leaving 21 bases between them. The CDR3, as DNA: TGTGCCAGCTCGCTGATTGATGGACAAAGCCTCCAAGAGACCCAGTACTTC. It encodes CASSLIDGQSLQETQYF.

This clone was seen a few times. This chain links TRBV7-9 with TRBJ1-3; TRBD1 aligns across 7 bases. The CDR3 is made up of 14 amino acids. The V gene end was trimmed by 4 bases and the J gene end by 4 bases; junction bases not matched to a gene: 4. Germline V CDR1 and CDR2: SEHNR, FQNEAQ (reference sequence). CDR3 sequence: CASSSTGPGNTIYF. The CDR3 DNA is TGTGCCAGCAGCTCGACAGGGCCCGGAAACACCATATATTTT. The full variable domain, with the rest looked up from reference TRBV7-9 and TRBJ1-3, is DTGVSQNPRHKITKRGQNVTFRCDPISEHNRLYWYRQTLGQGPEFLTYFQNEAQLEKSRLLSDRFSAERPKGSFSTLEIQRTEQGDSAMYLCASSSTGPGNTIYFGEGSWLTVV.

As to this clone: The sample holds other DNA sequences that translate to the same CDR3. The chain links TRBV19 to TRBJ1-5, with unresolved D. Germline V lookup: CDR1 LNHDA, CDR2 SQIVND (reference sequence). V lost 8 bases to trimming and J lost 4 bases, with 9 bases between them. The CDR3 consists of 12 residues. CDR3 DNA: TGTGCCAGTCGTGCCGGGAATCAGCCCCAGCATTTT. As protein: CASRAGNQPQHF. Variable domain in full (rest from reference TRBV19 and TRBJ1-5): DGGITQSPKYLFRKEGQNVTLSCEQNLNHDAMYWYRQDPGQGLRLIYYSQIVNDFQKGDIAEGYSVSREKKESFPLTVTSAQKNPTAFYLCASRAGNQPQHFGDGTRLSIL.

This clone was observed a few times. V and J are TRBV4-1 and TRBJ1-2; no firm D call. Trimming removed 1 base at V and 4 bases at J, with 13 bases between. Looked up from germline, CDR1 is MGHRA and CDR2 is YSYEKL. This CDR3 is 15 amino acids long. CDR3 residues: CASSQARGTFYGYTF. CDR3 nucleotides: TGCGCCAGCAGCCAAGCCAGAGGCACGTTCTATGGCTACACCTTC.

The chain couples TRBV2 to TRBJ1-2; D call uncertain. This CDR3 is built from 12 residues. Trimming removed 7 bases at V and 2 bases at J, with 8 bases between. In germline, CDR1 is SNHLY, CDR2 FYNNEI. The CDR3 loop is CASKAENYGYTF. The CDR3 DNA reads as TGTGCCAGCAAGGCGGAAAACTATGGCTACACCTTC.

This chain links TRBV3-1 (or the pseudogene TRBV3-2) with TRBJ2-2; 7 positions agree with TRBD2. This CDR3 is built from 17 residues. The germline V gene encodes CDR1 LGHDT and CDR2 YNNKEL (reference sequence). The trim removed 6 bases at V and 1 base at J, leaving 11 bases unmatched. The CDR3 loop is CASRALRRGRNTGELFF. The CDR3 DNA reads TGTGCCAGCAGGGCCCTAAGGCGGGGGAGGAACACCGGGGAGCTGTTTTTT.